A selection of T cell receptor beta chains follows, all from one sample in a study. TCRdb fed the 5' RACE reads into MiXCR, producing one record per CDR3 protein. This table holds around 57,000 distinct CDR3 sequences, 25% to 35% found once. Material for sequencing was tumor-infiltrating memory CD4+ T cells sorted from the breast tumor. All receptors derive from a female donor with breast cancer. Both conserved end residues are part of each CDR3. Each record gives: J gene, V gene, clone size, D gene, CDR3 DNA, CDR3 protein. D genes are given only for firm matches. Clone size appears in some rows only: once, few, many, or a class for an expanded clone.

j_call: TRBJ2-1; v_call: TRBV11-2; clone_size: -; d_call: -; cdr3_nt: TGTGCCAGCAGCTTAGTAGCGGGACAGGTACACAATGAGCAGTTCTTC; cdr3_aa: CASSLVAGQVHNEQFF
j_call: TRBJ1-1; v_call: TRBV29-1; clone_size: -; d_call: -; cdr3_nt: TGCAGCGTCCGCAGTTGGACTGAAGCTTTCTTT; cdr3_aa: CSVRSWTEAFF
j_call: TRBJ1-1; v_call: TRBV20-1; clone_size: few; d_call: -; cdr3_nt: TGCAGTGCTAGAGGCGCGGGGATCGGCACTGAAGCTTTCTTT; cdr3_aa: CSARGAGIGTEAFF
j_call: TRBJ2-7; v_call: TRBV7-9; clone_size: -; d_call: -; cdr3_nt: TGTGCCAGCAGCTTATCGTCGGCGGCCTACGAGCAGTACTTC; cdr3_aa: CASSLSSAAYEQYF
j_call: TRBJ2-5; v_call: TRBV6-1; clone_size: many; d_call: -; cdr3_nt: TGTGCCAGCAGTGAAAAGAGGAACGGGGGGCCCCACCAAGAGACCCAGTACTTC; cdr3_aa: CASSEKRNGGPHQETQYF
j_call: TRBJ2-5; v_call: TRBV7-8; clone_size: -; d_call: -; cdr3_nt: TGTGCCAGCAGCTTAGTGGCACCCCCCCAAGAGACCCAGTACTTC; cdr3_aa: CASSLVAPPQETQYF
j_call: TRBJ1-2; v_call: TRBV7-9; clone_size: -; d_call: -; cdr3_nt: TGTGCCAGCAGCTCCGGACAGCGCTATGGCTACACCTTC; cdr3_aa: CASSSGQRYGYTF
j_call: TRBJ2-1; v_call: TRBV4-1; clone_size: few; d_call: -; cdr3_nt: TGCGCCAGCAGTCAGCACCTTCCCTACAATGAGCAGTTCTTC; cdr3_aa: CASSQHLPYNEQFF
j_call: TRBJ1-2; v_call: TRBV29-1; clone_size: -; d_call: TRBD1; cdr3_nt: TGCAGCGTTCGGGACTCAGGGGGGGGCTACACCTTC; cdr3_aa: CSVRDSGGGYTF
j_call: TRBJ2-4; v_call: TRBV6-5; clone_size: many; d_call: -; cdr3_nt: TGTGCCAGCAGTTACTCAGGAGGGGGATCAGCCAAAAACATTCAGTACTTC; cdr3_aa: CASSYSGGGSAKNIQYF
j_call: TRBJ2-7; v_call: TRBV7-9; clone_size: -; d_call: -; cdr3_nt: TGTGCCAGCAGCTTAACCACCCTAAGCGAGCAGTACTTC; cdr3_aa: CASSLTTLSEQYF
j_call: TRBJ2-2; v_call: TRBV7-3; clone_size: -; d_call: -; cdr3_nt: TGTGCCAGCAGCTTAACGTCGACCTATCCCGGGGAGCTGTTTTTT; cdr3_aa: CASSLTSTYPGELFF
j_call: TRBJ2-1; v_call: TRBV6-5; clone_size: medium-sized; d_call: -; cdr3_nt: TGTGCCAGCAGTTACACCACTAGGCTATTTTACAATGAGCAGTTCTTC; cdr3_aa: CASSYTTRLFYNEQFF
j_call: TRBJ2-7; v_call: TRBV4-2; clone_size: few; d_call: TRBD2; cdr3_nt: TGTGCCAGCAGCCTTCGTAGCGGGAAGTCGTCCTACGAGCAGTACTTC; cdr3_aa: CASSLRSGKSSYEQYF
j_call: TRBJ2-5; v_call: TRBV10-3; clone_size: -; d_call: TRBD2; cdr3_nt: TGTGCCATCAGTGACACTAGCGGGGACCAAGAGACCCAGTACTTC; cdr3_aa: CAISDTSGDQETQYF
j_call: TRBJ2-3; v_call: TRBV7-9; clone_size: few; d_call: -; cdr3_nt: TGTGCCAGCAGCTTAGGATGGCTAGCGCTTAGCACAGATACGCAGTATTTT; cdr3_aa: CASSLGWLALSTDTQYF
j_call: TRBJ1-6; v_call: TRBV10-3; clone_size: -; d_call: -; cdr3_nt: TGTGCCATCCGAGGACCCGGGATAAAGTCACCCCTCCACTTT; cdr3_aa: CAIRGPGIKSPLHF
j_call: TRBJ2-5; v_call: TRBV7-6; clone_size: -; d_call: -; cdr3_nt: TGTGCCAGCGGCTCTGACGTGAGGGCTGGGGAGACCCAGTACTTC; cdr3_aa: CASGSDVRAGETQYF
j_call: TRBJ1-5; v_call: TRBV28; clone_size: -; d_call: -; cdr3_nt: TGTGCCAGCACCTTAAGCTTGCAGCCCCAGCATTTT; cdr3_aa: CASTLSLQPQHF
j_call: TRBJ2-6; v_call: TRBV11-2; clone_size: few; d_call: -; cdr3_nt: TGTGCCAGCAGCCGGGCAGGCTCTGGGGCCAACGTCCTGACTTTC; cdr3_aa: CASSRAGSGANVLTF
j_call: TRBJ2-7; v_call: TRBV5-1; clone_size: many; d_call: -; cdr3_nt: TGCGCCAGCAGCCCGGACTCCTACGAGCAGTACTTC; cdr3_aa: CASSPDSYEQYF
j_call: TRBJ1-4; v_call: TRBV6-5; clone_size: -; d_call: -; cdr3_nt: TGTGCCAGCAGTTACAGGGGCGGGGGCGATGAAAAACTGTTTTTT; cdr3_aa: CASSYRGGGDEKLFF
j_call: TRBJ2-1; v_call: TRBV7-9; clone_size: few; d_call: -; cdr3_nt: TGTGCCAGCAGTCAAACGGAGAATGAGCAGTTCTTC; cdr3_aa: CASSQTENEQFF
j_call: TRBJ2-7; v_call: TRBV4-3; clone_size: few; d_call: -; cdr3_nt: TGCGCCAGCAGCCAAGACTCGAAGGGCACCTACGAGCAGTACTTC; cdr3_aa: CASSQDSKGTYEQYF
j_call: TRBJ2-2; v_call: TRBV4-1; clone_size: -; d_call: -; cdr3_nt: TGCGCCAGCAGCCGTAAATATCAAAGGGACACCGGGGAGCTGTTTTTT; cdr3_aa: CASSRKYQRDTGELFF
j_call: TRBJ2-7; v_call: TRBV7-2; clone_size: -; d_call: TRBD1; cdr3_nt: TGTGCCAGCAGCGTGGGACAGGGGGCCTTCTACGAGCAGTACTTC; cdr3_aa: CASSVGQGAFYEQYF
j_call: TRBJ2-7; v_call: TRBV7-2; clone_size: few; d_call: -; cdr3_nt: TGTGCCAGCAGCCCCCCTCCTACGGGGAGGAGCTCCTACGAGCAGTACTTC; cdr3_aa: CASSPPPTGRSSYEQYF
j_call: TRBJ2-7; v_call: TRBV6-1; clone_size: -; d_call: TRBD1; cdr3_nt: TGTGCCAGCAGTTCAAGGACAGGGGTCTACGAGCAGTACTTC; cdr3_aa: CASSSRTGVYEQYF
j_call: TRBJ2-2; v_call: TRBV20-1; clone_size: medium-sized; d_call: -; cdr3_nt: TGCAGTGCTATCCCTCCAGGTAGCAGCGGGGAGCTGTTTTTT; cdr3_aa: CSAIPPGSSGELFF
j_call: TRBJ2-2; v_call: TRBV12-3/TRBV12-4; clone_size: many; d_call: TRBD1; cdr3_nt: TGTGCCAGCAGCGACAGGGGGACCGGGGAGCTGTTTTTT; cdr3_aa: CASSDRGTGELFF
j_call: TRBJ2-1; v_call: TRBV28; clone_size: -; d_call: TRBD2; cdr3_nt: TGTGCCAGCAGCCTAACCTCGGGACTAGGCAACAATGAGCAGTTCTTC; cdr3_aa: CASSLTSGLGNNEQFF
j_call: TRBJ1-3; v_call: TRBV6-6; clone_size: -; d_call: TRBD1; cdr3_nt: TGTGCCAGCAGTTACCCGACAGGGAGCTCTGGAAACACCATATATTTT; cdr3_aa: CASSYPTGSSGNTIYF
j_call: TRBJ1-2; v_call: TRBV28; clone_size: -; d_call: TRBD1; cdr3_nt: TGTGCCAGCAGTCGACAGGGGGGCTACACCTTC; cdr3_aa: CASSRQGGYTF
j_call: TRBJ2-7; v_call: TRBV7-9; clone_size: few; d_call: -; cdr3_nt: TGTGCCAGCAGCTTAGCATTAGCGGGGACAGGGCAAGAGCAGTACTTC; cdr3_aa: CASSLALAGTGQEQYF
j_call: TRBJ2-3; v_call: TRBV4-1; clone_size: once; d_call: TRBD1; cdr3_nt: TGCGCCAGCAGTCGGACAGGGGCAGATACGCAGTATTTT; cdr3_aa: CASSRTGADTQYF
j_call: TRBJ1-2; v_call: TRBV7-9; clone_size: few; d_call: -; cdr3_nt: TGTGCCAGCAGCACATCGGGACGGACGACTAACTATGGCTACACCTTC; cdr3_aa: CASSTSGRTTNYGYTF
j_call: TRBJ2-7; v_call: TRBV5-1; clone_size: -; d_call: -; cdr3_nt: TGCGCCAGCACCAGAGACCGGTCCGAGCAGTACTTC; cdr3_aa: CASTRDRSEQYF
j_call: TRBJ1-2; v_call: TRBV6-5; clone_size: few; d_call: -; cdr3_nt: TGTGCCAGCAGCTCCACAGTTAACTATGGCTACACCTTC; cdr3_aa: CASSSTVNYGYTF
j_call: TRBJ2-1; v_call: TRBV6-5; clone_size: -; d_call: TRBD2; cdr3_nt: TGTACCAGCAGTCCGGCAGGGACTAGCAATGAGCAGTTCTTC; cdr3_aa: CTSSPAGTSNEQFF
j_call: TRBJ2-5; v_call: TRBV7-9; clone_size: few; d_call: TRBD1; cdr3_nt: TGTGCCAGCAGCTTAGGGGACAGGGTAGAGACCCAGTACTTC; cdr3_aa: CASSLGDRVETQYF
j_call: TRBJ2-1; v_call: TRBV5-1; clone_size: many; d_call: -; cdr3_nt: TGCGCCAGCAGCCAGGAGAGCCACAATGAGCAGTTCTTC; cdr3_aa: CASSQESHNEQFF
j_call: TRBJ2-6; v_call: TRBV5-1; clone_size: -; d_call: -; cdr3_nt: TGCGCCAGCAGCTTGGGGGTGCTCGGGGCCAACGTCCTGACTTTC; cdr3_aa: CASSLGVLGANVLTF
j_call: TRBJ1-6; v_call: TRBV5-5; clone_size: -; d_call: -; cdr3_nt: TGTGCCAGCAGCTTCGGGGCGGATTCACCCCTCCACTTT; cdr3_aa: CASSFGADSPLHF
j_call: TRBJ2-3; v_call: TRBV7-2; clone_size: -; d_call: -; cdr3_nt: TGTGCCAGCAGCTTAGAACGGGACACCTCATACACAGATACGCAGTATTTT; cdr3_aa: CASSLERDTSYTDTQYF
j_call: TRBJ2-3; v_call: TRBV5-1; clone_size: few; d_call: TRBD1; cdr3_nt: TGCGCCAGCAGGGTCGGACAGGGGGCGAGCACAGATACGCAGTATTTT; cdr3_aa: CASRVGQGASTDTQYF
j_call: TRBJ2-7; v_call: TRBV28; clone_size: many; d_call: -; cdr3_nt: TGTGCCAGCAGTTCGCCACAAGGCTACGAGCAGTACTTC; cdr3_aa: CASSSPQGYEQYF
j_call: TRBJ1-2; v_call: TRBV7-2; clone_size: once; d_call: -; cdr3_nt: TGTGCCAGCAGCTCCCTAGTGGGGGGACCACTCTATGGCTACACCTTC; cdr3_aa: CASSSLVGGPLYGYTF
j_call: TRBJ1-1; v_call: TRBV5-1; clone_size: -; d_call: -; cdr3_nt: TGCGCCAGCAGCTTGGGGACGGAGAACACTGAAGCTTTCTTT; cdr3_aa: CASSLGTENTEAFF
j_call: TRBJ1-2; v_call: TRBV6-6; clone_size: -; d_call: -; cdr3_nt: TGTGCCAGCAGTTACGGGGGTTATGGCTACACCTTC; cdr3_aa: CASSYGGYGYTF
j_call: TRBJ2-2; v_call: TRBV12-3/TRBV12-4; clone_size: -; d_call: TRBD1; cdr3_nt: TGTGCCAGCAGTCTGGACAGGGGAAGCGGGGAGCTGTTATTT; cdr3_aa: CASSLDRGSGELLF
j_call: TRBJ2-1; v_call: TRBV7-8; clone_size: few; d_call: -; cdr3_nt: TGTGCCAGCAGCTTTTCCGGGAGTAATGAGCAGTTCTTC; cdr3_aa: CASSFSGSNEQFF
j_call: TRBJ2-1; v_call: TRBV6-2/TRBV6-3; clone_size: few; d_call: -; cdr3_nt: TGTGCCAGCAGTTACGGCAACGAGGGATCCTCCTACAATGAGCAGTTCTTC; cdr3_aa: CASSYGNEGSSYNEQFF